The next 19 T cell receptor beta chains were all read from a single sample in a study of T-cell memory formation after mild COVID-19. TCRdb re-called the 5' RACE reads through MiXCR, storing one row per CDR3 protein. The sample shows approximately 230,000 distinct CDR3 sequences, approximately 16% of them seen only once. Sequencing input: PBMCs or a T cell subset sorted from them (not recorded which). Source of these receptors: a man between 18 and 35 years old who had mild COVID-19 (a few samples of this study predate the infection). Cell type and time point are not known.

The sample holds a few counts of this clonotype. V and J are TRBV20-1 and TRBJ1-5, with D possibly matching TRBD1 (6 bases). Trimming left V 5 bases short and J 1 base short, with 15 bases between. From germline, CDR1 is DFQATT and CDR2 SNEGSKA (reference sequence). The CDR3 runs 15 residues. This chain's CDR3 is CSASVTGQSNQPQHF. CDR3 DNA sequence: TGCAGTGCTTCTGTTACAGGGCAGAGCAATCAGCCCCAGCATTTT.

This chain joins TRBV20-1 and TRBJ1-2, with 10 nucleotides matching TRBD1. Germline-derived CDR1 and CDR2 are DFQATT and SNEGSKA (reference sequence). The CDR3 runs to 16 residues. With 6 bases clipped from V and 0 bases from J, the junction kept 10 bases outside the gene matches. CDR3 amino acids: CSAPGGQGLPNYGYTF. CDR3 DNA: TGCAGTGCCCCCGGGGGACAGGGGCTTCCTAACTATGGCTACACCTTC.

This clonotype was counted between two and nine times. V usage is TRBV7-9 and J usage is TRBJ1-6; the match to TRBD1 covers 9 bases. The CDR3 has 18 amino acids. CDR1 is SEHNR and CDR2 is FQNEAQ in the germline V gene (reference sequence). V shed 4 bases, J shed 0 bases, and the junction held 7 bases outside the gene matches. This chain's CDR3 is CASSSGQGLSSYNSPLHF. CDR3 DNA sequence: TGTGCCAGCAGCTCGGGACAGGGCCTTAGCTCCTATAATTCACCCCTCCACTTT.

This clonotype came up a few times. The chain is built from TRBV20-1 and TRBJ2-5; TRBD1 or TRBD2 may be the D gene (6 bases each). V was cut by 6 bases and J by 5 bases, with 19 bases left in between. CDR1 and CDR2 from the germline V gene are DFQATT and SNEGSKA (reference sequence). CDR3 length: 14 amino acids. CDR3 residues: CSATTGGHWETQYF. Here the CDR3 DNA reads TGCAGTGCCACGACCGGGGGCCACTGGGAGACCCAGTACTTC.

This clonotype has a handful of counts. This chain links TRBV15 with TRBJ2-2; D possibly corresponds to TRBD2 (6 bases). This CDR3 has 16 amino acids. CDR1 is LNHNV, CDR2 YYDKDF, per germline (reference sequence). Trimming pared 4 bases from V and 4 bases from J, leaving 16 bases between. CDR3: CATSKGLLPSTGELFF. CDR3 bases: TGTGCCACCAGCAAGGGACTCCTACCTTCCACCGGGGAGCTGTTTTTT. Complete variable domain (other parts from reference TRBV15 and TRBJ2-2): DAMVIQNPRYQVTQFGKPVTLSCSQTLNHNVMYWYQQKSSQAPKLLFHYYDKDFNNEADTPDNFQSRRPNTSFCFLDIRSPGLGDTAMYLCATSKGLLPSTGELFFGEGSRLTVL.

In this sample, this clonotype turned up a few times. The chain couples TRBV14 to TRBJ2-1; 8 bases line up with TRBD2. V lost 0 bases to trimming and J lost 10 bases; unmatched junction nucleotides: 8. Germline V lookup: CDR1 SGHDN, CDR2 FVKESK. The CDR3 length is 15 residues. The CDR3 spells CASSQDIGGVREQFF. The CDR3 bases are TGTGCCAGCAGCCAAGATATCGGGGGGGTTAGAGAGCAGTTCTTC.

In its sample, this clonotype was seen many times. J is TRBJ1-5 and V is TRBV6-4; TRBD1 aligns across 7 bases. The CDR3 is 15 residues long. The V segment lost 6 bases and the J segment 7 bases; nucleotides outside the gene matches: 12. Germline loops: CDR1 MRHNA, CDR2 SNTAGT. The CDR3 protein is CASSPSGAGGQPQHF. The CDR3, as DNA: TGTGCCAGCAGCCCCTCAGGGGCAGGGGGGCAGCCCCAGCATTTT.

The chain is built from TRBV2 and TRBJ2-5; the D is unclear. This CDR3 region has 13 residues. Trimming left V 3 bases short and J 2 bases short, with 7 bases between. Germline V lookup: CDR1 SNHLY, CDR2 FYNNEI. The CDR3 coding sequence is TGTGCCAGCAGTGAGGCGGATCAAGAGACCCAGTACTTC. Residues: CASSEADQETQYF.

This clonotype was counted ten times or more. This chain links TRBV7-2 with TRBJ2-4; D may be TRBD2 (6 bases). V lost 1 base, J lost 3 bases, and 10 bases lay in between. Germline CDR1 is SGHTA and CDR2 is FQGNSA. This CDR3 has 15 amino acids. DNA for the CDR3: TGTGCCAGCAGCTTAGACCCGGGACTCAAAAACATTCAGTACTTC. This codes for CASSLDPGLKNIQYF.

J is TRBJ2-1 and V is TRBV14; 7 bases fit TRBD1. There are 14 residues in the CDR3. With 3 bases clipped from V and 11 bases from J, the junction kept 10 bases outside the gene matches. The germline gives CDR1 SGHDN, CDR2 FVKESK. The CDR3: CASSHLTSGGKQFF. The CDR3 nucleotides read TGTGCCAGCAGCCATTTGACCTCAGGGGGAAAGCAGTTCTTC.

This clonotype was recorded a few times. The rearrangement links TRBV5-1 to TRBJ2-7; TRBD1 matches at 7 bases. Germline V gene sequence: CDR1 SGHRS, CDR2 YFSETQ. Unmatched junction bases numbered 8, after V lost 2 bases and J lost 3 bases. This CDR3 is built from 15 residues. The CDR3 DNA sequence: TGCGCCAGCAGCTTAGAACCCGGGACAGTCTACGAGCAGTACGTC. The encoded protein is CASSLEPGTVYEQYV.

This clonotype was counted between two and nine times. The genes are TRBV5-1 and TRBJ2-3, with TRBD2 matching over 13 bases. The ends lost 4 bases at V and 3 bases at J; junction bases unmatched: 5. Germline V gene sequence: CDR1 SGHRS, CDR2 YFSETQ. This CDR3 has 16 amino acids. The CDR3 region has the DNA TGCGCCAGCAGCCTGGGGACTAGCGGGGAGACAGATACGCAGTATTTT. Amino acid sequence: CASSLGTSGETDTQYF.

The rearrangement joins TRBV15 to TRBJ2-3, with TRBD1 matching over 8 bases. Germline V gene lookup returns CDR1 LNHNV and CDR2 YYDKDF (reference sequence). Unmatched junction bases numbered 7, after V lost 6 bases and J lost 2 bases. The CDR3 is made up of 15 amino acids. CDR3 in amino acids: CATRPWTGLTDTQYF. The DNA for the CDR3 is TGTGCCACCAGACCTTGGACAGGGCTCACAGATACGCAGTATTTT.

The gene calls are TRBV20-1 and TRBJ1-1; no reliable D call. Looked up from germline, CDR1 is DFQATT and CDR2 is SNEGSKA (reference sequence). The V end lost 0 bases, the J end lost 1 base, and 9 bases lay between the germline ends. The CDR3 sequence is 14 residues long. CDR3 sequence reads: CSAREGGPNTEAFF. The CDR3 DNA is TGCAGTGCTAGAGAGGGAGGCCCGAACACTGAAGCTTTCTTT.

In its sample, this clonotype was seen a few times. CDR3 DNA: TGTGCCAGCAGTCAAGGGACAGGGGGCGTTCAACGCACAGATACGCAGTATTTT. It is translated as CASSQGTGGVQRTDTQYF. The V gene is TRBV12-3 or TRBV12-4, the J gene TRBJ2-3, with 12 bases that match TRBD1. The CDR3 contains 18 residues. After removal of 5 bases from V and 1 base from J, the junction contained 10 bases not matched to a gene.

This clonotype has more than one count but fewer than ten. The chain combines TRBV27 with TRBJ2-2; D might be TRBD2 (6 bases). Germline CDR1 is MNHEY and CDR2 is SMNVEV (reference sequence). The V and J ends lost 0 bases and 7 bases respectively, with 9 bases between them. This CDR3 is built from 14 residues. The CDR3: CASSLSWGGGELFF. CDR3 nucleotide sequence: TGTGCCAGCAGTTTATCGTGGGGAGGCGGGGAGCTGTTTTTT.

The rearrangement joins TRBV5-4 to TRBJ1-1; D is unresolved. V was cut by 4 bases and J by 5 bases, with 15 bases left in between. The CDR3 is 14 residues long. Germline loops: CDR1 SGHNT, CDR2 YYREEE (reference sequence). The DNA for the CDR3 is TGTGCCAGCAGCCCCGGCGAGGCGGGGACTGAAGCTTTCTTT. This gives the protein CASSPGEAGTEAFF. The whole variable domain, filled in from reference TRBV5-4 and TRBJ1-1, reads ETGVTQSPTHLIKTRGQQVTLRCSSQSGHNTVSWYQQALGQGPQFIFQYYREEENGRGNFPPRFSGLQFPNYSSELNVNALELDDSALYLCASSPGEAGTEAFFGQGTRLTVV.

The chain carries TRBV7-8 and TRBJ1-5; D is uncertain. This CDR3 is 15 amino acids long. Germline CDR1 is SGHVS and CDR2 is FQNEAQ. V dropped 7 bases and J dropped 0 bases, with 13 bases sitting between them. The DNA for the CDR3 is TGTGCCAGCACCCCATCTCGGGATAGCAATCAGCCCCAGCATTTT. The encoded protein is CASTPSRDSNQPQHF.

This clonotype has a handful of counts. In nucleotides, the CDR3 is TGTGCCAGCAGTCGGGACAGAGCGAACACCGGGGAGCTGTTTTTT. This codes for CASSRDRANTGELFF. The chain carries TRBV4-2 and TRBJ2-2, with 7 bases identical to TRBD1. Germline values: CDR1 LGHNA, CDR2 YNFKEQ. CDR3 length equals 15 residues. The V segment lost 6 bases and the J segment 0 bases; nucleotides outside the gene matches: 4.